This passage covers 30 T cell receptor beta chains from one sample sequenced in a study of shared clonotypes between healthy human individuals. The table came from immunoSEQ multiplex PCR; TCRdb's copy has only in-frame clones and leaves some out. The sample yields about 2 million clones, about 95% seen once. Only CD45RO-negative cells positively selected for CCR7 counted as naive CD8 cells, so terminally differentiated effector memory CD45RA+ cells were excluded. The sequencing sample was made of naive CD8+ T cells sorted from blood. Receptors originate from a young man in good health.

The chain recombines TRBV2 with TRBJ1-6; 7 bases align to TRBD1. This CDR3 spans 16 amino acids. Trimming cost V 3 bases and J 4 bases; bases outside gene matches: 6. The germline V gene has CDR1 SNHLY and CDR2 FYNNEI. The CDR3 nucleotides read TGTGCCAGCAGTGACCCCGGGACAGCTTATAATTCACCCCTCCACTTT. Translated, it gives CASSDPGTAYNSPLHF.

V is TRBV4-1 and J is TRBJ1-5; TRBD1 aligns across 8 bases. With 6 bases clipped from V and 7 bases from J, the junction kept 8 bases outside the gene matches. This CDR3 is 14 amino acids long. Germline CDR1 is MGHRA and CDR2 is YSYEKL. The CDR3 bases are TGCGCCAGCAGTCTACAGGGGGAGAGCCAGCCCCAGCATTTT. As protein: CASSLQGESQPQHF.

This clone was seen once. J is TRBJ2-3 and V is TRBV27; 8 bases fit TRBD2. J lost 7 bases, V lost 4 bases, and 7 bases had no gene match. CDR1 is MNHEY, CDR2 SMNVEV, per germline (reference sequence). The CDR3 runs to 14 residues. The chain's CDR3 is CASSSETSAYTQYF. The CDR3 region has the DNA TGTGCCAGCAGTTCCGAGACTAGCGCGTATACGCAGTATTTT.

The V gene is TRBV4-1, the J gene TRBJ2-1; unclear D gene. The V end was cut by 3 bases, the J end by 4 bases, with 4 bases between. CDR1 is MGHRA and CDR2 is YSYEKL in the germline V gene. The CDR3 covers 12 residues. CDR3: CASSHRYNEQFF. Here the CDR3 DNA reads TGCGCCAGCAGCCACCGATACAATGAGCAGTTCTTC.

V gene TRBV28 combines with J gene TRBJ1-2; D may be TRBD1 (5 bases). The germline CDR1 and CDR2 sequences are MDHEN and SYDVKM. This CDR3 contains 21 residues. Trimming cost V 2 bases and J 4 bases, with 32 bases left between them. For the CDR3, the DNA is TGTGCCAGCAGTTTACAGGCTAAGGGGTTTGAGAATCTACCCACGATCTATGGCTACACCTTC. It encodes CASSLQAKGFENLPTIYGYTF.

This chain joins TRBV29-1 and TRBJ2-7, with 7 bases aligning to TRBD1. Losses at the gene ends were 7 bases for V and 4 bases for J; bases not matched to a gene: 4. The CDR3 contains 11 residues. CDR1 is SQVTM and CDR2 is ANQGSEA in the germline V gene. In DNA, the CDR3 is TGCAGCGGACGGGACAGATACGAGCAGTACTTC. This encodes CSGRDRYEQYF.

This clone was recorded a few times. The V gene is TRBV6-4, the J gene TRBJ1-1; no definite D call. CDR3 size: 11 residues. Germline CDR1 MRHNA, CDR2 SNTAGT. The V and J ends lost 3 bases and 5 bases respectively, with 4 bases between them. The CDR3 coding sequence is TGTGCCAGCAGTGAACGAACTGAAGCTTTCTTT. Encoded protein: CASSERTEAFF.

The CDR3 spells CASSLSRQNEQYF. As DNA, the CDR3 is TGTGCCAGCAGTTTATCCCGACAGAACGAGCAGTACTTC. This chain joins TRBV27 and TRBJ2-7; D is possibly TRBD1 (5 bases). Germline values: CDR1 MNHEY, CDR2 SMNVEV (reference sequence). This CDR3 contains 13 residues. V lost 0 bases and J 5 bases, leaving 8 bases between the germline ends.

V usage is TRBV2 and J usage is TRBJ1-6; TRBD1 might be the D (6 bases). V shed 7 bases and J shed 4 bases, with 14 bases lying between them. The germline V gene has CDR1 SNHLY and CDR2 FYNNEI. The CDR3 is made up of 15 amino acids. Written as DNA, the CDR3 is TGTGCCAGCACCTCAGGGGCGGTTTATAATTCACCCCTCCACTTT. Translated: CASTSGAVYNSPLHF.

V is TRBV6-6 and J is TRBJ2-5, with TRBD2 identical over 8 bases. Germline assignment: CDR1 MNHNY and CDR2 SVGAGI (reference sequence). The length of the CDR3 is 14 residues. Germline trimming cut 8 bases from V and 4 bases from J; bases unmatched to any gene: 9. Here the CDR3 reads CASGDGRAVETQYF. The CDR3 DNA is TGTGCCAGCGGAGACGGGAGGGCCGTAGAGACCCAGTACTTC.

This chain links TRBV2 with TRBJ2-5, with no clear D. From germline, CDR1 is SNHLY and CDR2 FYNNEI. The length of the CDR3 is 13 residues. With 7 bases removed from V and 5 bases from J, the gap between germline ends came to 14 bases. This chain's CDR3 is CASNYKVWETQYF. For the CDR3, the DNA is TGTGCCAGCAATTATAAGGTCTGGGAGACCCAGTACTTC.

J is TRBJ2-3 and V is TRBV5-4, with D perhaps TRBD2 (5 bases). The CDR3 sequence is 13 residues long. The germline V and J ends were trimmed by 2 bases and 5 bases, with 9 bases remaining between them. Germline assignment: CDR1 SGHNT and CDR2 YYREEE (reference sequence). The CDR3: CASSFGVEDTQYF. CDR3 coding DNA: TGTGCCAGCAGCTTCGGGGTGGAAGATACGCAGTATTTT.

V and J are TRBV4-3 and TRBJ1-1, with D perhaps TRBD1 (5 bases). This CDR3 is built from 15 residues. With 1 base removed from V and 4 bases from J, the gap between germline ends came to 13 bases. The germline V gene has CDR1 LGHNA and CDR2 YSLEER. CDR3 sequence (DNA): TGCGCCAGCAGCCAAGTCTGGGGCGGAGGCACTGAAGCTTTCTTT. This gives the protein CASSQVWGGGTEAFF.

This chain links TRBV5-4 with TRBJ2-7, with a possible D match to TRBD2 (6 bases). The V and J ends lost 4 bases and 5 bases respectively, with 16 bases between them. The CDR3 covers 14 residues. Germline V gene lookup returns CDR1 SGHNT and CDR2 YYREEE (reference sequence). The CDR3 region is CASSRRLGGNEQYF. In DNA form, the CDR3 reads TGTGCCAGCAGCCGACGACTAGGAGGTAACGAGCAGTACTTC.

A word on this clone: The sample contains more than one DNA sequence encoding this CDR3. V usage is TRBV13 and J usage is TRBJ2-2; D ambiguous. Germline V gene data show CDR1 as PRHDT and CDR2 as FYEKMQ (reference sequence). Deletions cut 1 base from V and 1 base from J, with 4 bases between. This CDR3 is 14 amino acids long. This CDR3 reads CASSLAENTGELFF. The CDR3 DNA follows: TGTGCCAGCAGCTTAGCGGAGAACACCGGGGAGCTGTTTTTT.

The CDR3 sequence: CAWSVGGATNEKLFF. The CDR3 DNA sequence: TGTGCCTGGAGTGTAGGTGGGGCAACTAATGAAAAACTGTTTTTT. The chain links TRBV30 to TRBJ1-4; unclear D gene. Germline V lookup: CDR1 GTSNPN, CDR2 SVGIG (reference sequence). This CDR3 has 15 amino acids. V was trimmed by 0 bases and J by 0 bases, leaving 8 bases between them.

To note about this clone: This sample includes further DNA sequences coding for the same CDR3. This chain uses TRBV7-9 with TRBJ2-5; D is unclear. The germline gives CDR1 SEHNR, CDR2 FQNEAQ (reference sequence). The CDR3 consists of 15 residues. Between the trimmed V and J ends, which lost 1 base and 1 base, there was a span of 10 bases. CDR3 bases: TGTGCCAGCAGCTTAGTGGCAGGTTCCCAAGAGACCCAGTACTTC. It codes for CASSLVAGSQETQYF.

This clone was seen only a few times. CDR3 residues: CATSRGVEGNSPLHF. The CDR3 DNA follows: TGTGCCACCAGCAGAGGGGTCGAGGGTAATTCACCCCTCCACTTT. This chain connects TRBV15 to TRBJ1-6, with no clear D. CDR3 length equals 15 residues. V was pared by 1 base and J by 6 bases, with 10 bases between. The germline CDR1 and CDR2 sequences are LNHNV and YYDKDF (reference sequence).

The chain couples TRBV27 to TRBJ2-3, with 8 bases fitting TRBD2. The V segment lost 6 bases and the J segment 3 bases; nucleotides outside the gene matches: 14. Germline CDR1 and CDR2: MNHEY and SMNVEV (reference sequence). The CDR3 is 17 amino acids. CDR3 in DNA: TGTGCCAGCAGCCAACTCAGCCGGGGGGGCAATACAGATACGCAGTATTTT. This sequence encodes CASSQLSRGGNTDTQYF.

The chain carries TRBV6-5 and TRBJ2-3; D is perhaps TRBD1 (6 bases). The CDR3 consists of 15 residues. Germline V CDR1 and CDR2: MNHEY, SVGAGI. V gave up 6 bases and J gave up 1 base, with 14 bases separating them. This CDR3 is CASRPGGGGTDTQYF. CDR3 nucleotide sequence: TGTGCCAGCAGACCCGGTGGGGGCGGCACAGATACGCAGTATTTT.

This sequence joins TRBV27 and TRBJ2-1, with TRBD1 matching over 8 bases. CDR1 and CDR2 (germline): MNHEY, SMNVEV (reference sequence). The junction had 2 bases not matched to a gene; V was cut back by 4 bases and J by 0 bases. This CDR3 spans 15 amino acids. The CDR3 sequence: CASSWTGSSYNEQFF. In nucleotides, the CDR3 is TGTGCCAGCAGTTGGACAGGGAGCTCCTACAATGAGCAGTTCTTC.

This sequence joins TRBV7-2 and TRBJ2-5; D could derive from TRBD1 or TRBD2 (5 bases each). CDR3 length equals 14 residues. Trimming pared 4 bases from V and 4 bases from J, leaving 13 bases between. In germline, CDR1 is SGHTA, CDR2 FQGNSA. The CDR3 sequence is CASSSGEGTETQYF. In DNA form, the CDR3 reads TGTGCCAGCAGCTCCGGGGAAGGGACAGAGACCCAGTACTTC.

As for this clone: Other DNA variants within this sample encode the same CDR3. This chain uses TRBV29-1 with TRBJ2-7; D might be TRBD1 (6 bases). Germline V CDR1 and CDR2: SQVTM, ANQGSEA. The CDR3 is 12 residues long. Trimming cost V 3 bases and J 3 bases, with 9 bases left between them. CDR3 in DNA: TGCAGCGTTGAGGAAGGGGGCTACGAGCAGTACTTC. This codes for CSVEEGGYEQYF.

The chain couples TRBV7-8 to TRBJ1-4; TRBD1 matches at 9 bases. Trimming at V came to 5 bases and at J to 7 bases, leaving 8 bases not matched to a gene. This CDR3 comprises 15 residues. Germline CDR1 and CDR2: SGHVS and FQNEAQ. CDR3 nucleotides: TGTGCCAGCAGCCCCTTGGACAGGGGAGGTGAAAAACTGTTTTTT. It is translated as CASSPLDRGGEKLFF.

The chain is built from TRBV4-1 and TRBJ2-7; D uncertain. Trimming took off 3 bases at V and 3 bases at J, with 12 bases between the two ends. The CDR3 has 14 residues. Germline V CDR1 and CDR2: MGHRA, YSYEKL. The CDR3 DNA is TGCGCCAGCAGCCATCGGTCGATCGGCTACGAGCAGTACTTC. As protein: CASSHRSIGYEQYF.

Written as DNA, the CDR3 is TGTGCCAGCAAAACCCTTCAGGGGGACACTGAAGCTTTCTTT. Protein sequence: CASKTLQGDTEAFF. The V call is TRBV6-5, the J call TRBJ1-1, with 7 positions matching TRBD1. The germline V gene has CDR1 MNHEY and CDR2 SVGAGI. The J segment lost 3 bases and the V segment lost 7 bases, leaving 8 bases of the junction unmatched. The CDR3 is 14 residues long.

The chain carries TRBV6-1 and TRBJ2-7; D may correspond to TRBD1 or TRBD2 (5 bases each). The CDR3 consists of 14 residues. Trimming stripped 8 bases from V and 2 bases from J, with 16 bases between. The germline gives CDR1 MNHNS, CDR2 SASEGT. The CDR3 nucleotides are TGTGCCAGCGGCCCCCTTCCGGGACCCTACGAGCAGTACTTC. This gives the protein CASGPLPGPYEQYF.

CDR3 protein: CASSSTGYGNQPQHF. The DNA for the CDR3 is TGTGCCAGTAGTTCGACAGGGTATGGAAATCAGCCCCAGCATTTT. The chain couples TRBV19 to TRBJ1-5; 7 bases map to TRBD1. This CDR3 is 15 amino acids long. Per the germline V gene, CDR1 is LNHDA and CDR2 is SQIVND (reference sequence). With 5 bases clipped from V and 4 bases from J, the junction kept 8 bases outside the gene matches.

The table lists this clone with a count of one. V is TRBV7-9 and J is TRBJ1-5, with TRBD1 matching 7 bases. CDR1 is SEHNR, CDR2 FQNEAQ, per germline (reference sequence). The V segment lost 5 bases and the J segment 7 bases; nucleotides outside the gene matches: 8. The CDR3 is 14 residues long. The CDR3 loop reads CASSRTGNVQPQHF. In nucleotides, the CDR3 is TGTGCCAGCAGCCGGACAGGAAATGTACAGCCCCAGCATTTT. Using reference TRBV7-9 and TRBJ1-5 for the parts outside the CDR3, the full variable domain is DTGVSQNPRHKITKRGQNVTFRCDPISEHNRLYWYRQTLGQGPEFLTYFQNEAQLEKSRLLSDRFSAERPKGSFSTLEIQRTEQGDSAMYLCASSRTGNVQPQHFGDGTRLSIL.

V gene TRBV11-3 combines with J gene TRBJ1-1; a possible D gene is TRBD1 (5 bases). Per germline, CDR1 SGHNT and CDR2 YENEEA. The V end was cut by 5 bases, the J end by 8 bases, with 15 bases between. The CDR3 runs to 13 residues. This chain's CDR3 is CASSHPGGVEAFF. The CDR3 nucleotides read TGTGCCAGCAGCCACCCCGGGGGGGTCGAAGCTTTCTTT.